The next 17 T cell receptor beta chains were all read from a single sample in a study of shared clonotypes between healthy human individuals. Some clones are missing from TCRdb's copy, which holds only in-frame ones; the method was immunoSEQ multiplex PCR. The sample carries about 490,000 clones, roughly 80% recorded once. The source material was PBMCs. These receptors were obtained from a woman aged 40-49 years in good health. Some clones in this sample may be carry-over from other donors' samples.

The V call is TRBV29-1, the J call TRBJ2-3; 10 bases are shared with TRBD1. CDR3 length equals 16 residues. The germline CDR1 and CDR2 sequences are SQVTM and ANQGSEA. Losses at the gene ends were 4 bases for V and 1 base for J; bases not matched to a gene: 8. In DNA form, the CDR3 reads TGCAGCGTTGGGGGACAGGGGACTCTGGGCACAGATACGCAGTATTTT. It specifies CSVGGQGTLGTDTQYF.

The rearrangement links TRBV28 to TRBJ2-7; 9 bases are a match to TRBD1. CDR1 is MDHEN and CDR2 is SYDVKM in the germline V gene. CDR3 length: 14 residues. V shed 7 bases and J 0 bases; nucleotides not matched to a gene: 4. Here the CDR3 reads CASTGQGTSYEQYF. CDR3 DNA sequence: TGTGCCAGCACTGGACAGGGGACCTCCTACGAGCAGTACTTC.

In this sample, this clone turned up a few times. The chain joins TRBV5-4 to TRBJ2-3, with 14 bases aligning to TRBD2. V dropped 4 bases and J dropped 3; count of bases not matched to a gene: 13. The CDR3 extends over 19 amino acids. Looked up from germline, CDR1 is SGHNT and CDR2 is YYREEE (reference sequence). The CDR3 loop is CASSAGTSGSLPGTDTQYF. The DNA for the CDR3 is TGTGCCAGCAGCGCCGGGACTAGCGGGAGTCTACCGGGAACAGATACGCAGTATTTT.

This clone was observed once. This chain connects TRBV5-1 to TRBJ2-5, with TRBD1 identical over 12 bases. The J call could be wrong; TRBJ2-7 is a better fit for the DNA end. This CDR3 contains 15 residues. Germline lookup yields CDR1 SGHRS and CDR2 YFSETQ. This CDR3 reads CASSLDGTGGDEQYF. CDR3 nucleotides: TGCGCCAGCAGCTTGGATGGGACAGGGGGCGACGAGCAGTACTTC.

The chain combines TRBV5-1 with TRBJ2-7; 10 nucleotides align to TRBD2. Germline V gene data show CDR1 as SGHRS and CDR2 as YFSETQ. The CDR3 sequence is 17 residues long. V shed 4 bases and J 3 bases; nucleotides not matched to a gene: 13. CDR3 bases: TGCGCCAGCAGCCCCTACGGTCCTAGCGGGGGTAACTACGAGCAGTACTTC. Its translation is CASSPYGPSGGNYEQYF.

The rearrangement links TRBV4-1 to TRBJ2-7; the D gene is possibly TRBD2 (5 bases). V was shortened by 1 base and J by 3 bases, with 19 bases between the two germline ends. Germline V gives CDR1 MGHRA, CDR2 YSYEKL. The CDR3 length is 17 residues. The CDR3 here is CASSQGDPRDIVYEQYF. CDR3 in DNA: TGCGCCAGCAGCCAAGGCGACCCCCGGGATATAGTCTACGAGCAGTACTTC.

The rearrangement uses TRBV30 and TRBJ2-7, with D perhaps matching TRBD1 (6 bases). Germline lookup yields CDR1 GTSNPN and CDR2 SVGIG (reference sequence). The CDR3 is 14 residues long. Between the trimmed V and J ends, which lost 1 base and 5 bases, there was a span of 15 bases. In DNA form, the CDR3 reads TGTGCCTGGAGTGCCAGCAGGGGCTCGGACGAGCAGTACTTC. This sequence encodes CAWSASRGSDEQYF.

V and J are TRBV7-9 and TRBJ2-5; 7 positions match TRBD2. The CDR3 totals 13 residues. J was trimmed by 6 bases and V by 6 bases; bases with no gene match: 7. Germline V lookup: CDR1 SEHNR, CDR2 FQNEAQ (reference sequence). This CDR3 reads CASSMTSSQTQYF. The CDR3, as DNA: TGTGCCAGCAGTATGACTAGCTCGCAGACCCAGTACTTC.

CDR3 sequence: CASSSQTGWYGYTF. The DNA for the CDR3 is TGTGCCAGCAGCTCTCAGACAGGGTGGTATGGCTACACCTTC. This chain connects TRBV11-2 to TRBJ1-2; TRBD1 matches 7 bases. V shed 4 bases and J 5 bases; nucleotides not matched to a gene: 7. This CDR3 spans 14 amino acids. CDR1 and CDR2 (germline): SGHAT, FQNNGV. The complete variable domain, with remaining parts taken from reference TRBV11-2 and TRBJ1-2, reads EAGVAQSPRYKIIEKRQSVAFWCNPISGHATLYWYQQILGQGPKLLIQFQNNGVVDDSQLPKDRFSAERLKGVDSTLKIQPAKLEDSAVYLCASSSQTGWYGYTFGSGTRLTVV.

The J gene is TRBJ1-3, the V gene TRBV30; no firm D call. The CDR3 runs 14 residues. Germline V gene data show CDR1 as GTSNPN and CDR2 as SVGIG (reference sequence). The V end was cut by 5 bases, the J end by 1 base, with 12 bases between. DNA of the CDR3: TGTGCCTGGGGGGAAGGGCTTTCTGGAAACACCATATATTTT. It specifies CAWGEGLSGNTIYF.

This chain uses TRBV7-9 with TRBJ1-1; 9 bases fit TRBD1. The CDR3 totals 17 residues. V shed 5 bases, J shed 6 bases, and the junction held 16 bases outside the gene matches. Germline CDR1 SEHNR, CDR2 FQNEAQ (reference sequence). The CDR3 nucleotides read TGTGCCAGCAGCCCAGGGGACAGGGATCCGCGTTTGTCTGAAGCTTTCTTT. Its translation: CASSPGDRDPRLSEAFF.

This clone has only a few counts. This sequence joins TRBV29-1 and TRBJ1-1; D possibly corresponds to TRBD1 (6 bases). Germline CDR1 and CDR2: SQVTM and ANQGSEA. V was shortened by 8 bases and J by 4 bases, with 11 bases between the two germline ends. This CDR3 is 11 amino acids long. This chain's CDR3 is CSTGGGTEAFF. DNA of the CDR3: TGCAGCACGGGAGGGGGCACTGAAGCTTTCTTT.

CDR3 residues: CASSILRAKQETQYF. DNA of the CDR3: TGCGCCAGCAGCATCCTCCGGGCAAAACAAGAGACCCAGTACTTC. The chain employs TRBV5-1 and TRBJ2-5; D is ambiguous. CDR3 length: 15 amino acids. Trimming took 4 bases from V and 2 from J, leaving 15 bases between them. In germline, CDR1 is SGHRS, CDR2 YFSETQ.

The chain carries TRBV11-2 and TRBJ1-4; no reliable D call. Trimming stripped 6 bases from V and 7 bases from J, with 15 bases between. This CDR3 spans 14 amino acids. Per the germline V gene, CDR1 is SGHAT and CDR2 is FQNNGV. CDR3 in DNA: TGTGCCAGCAGACCACTGGGTTCGGGTGAAAAACTGTTTTTT. The encoded protein is CASRPLGSGEKLFF.

This chain joins TRBV9 and TRBJ2-3; D is possibly TRBD1 or TRBD2 (6 bases each). Trimming pared 3 bases from V and 6 bases from J, leaving 17 bases between. Per germline, CDR1 SGDLS and CDR2 YYNGEE. The CDR3 contains 15 residues. The CDR3 sequence: CASSAYAGGSDTQYF. The CDR3 nucleotides read TGTGCCAGCAGCGCGTATGCCGGGGGCTCGGATACGCAGTATTTT.

CDR3 residues: CATRTSGRVEEQFF. The CDR3 DNA is TGTGCCACCAGGACTAGCGGGAGGGTGGAGGAGCAGTTCTTC. This rearrangement joins TRBV15 to TRBJ2-1; TRBD2 matches 14 bases. This CDR3 has 14 residues. In germline, CDR1 is LNHNV, CDR2 YYDKDF (reference sequence). V lost 6 bases and J lost 10; bases outside the gene matches: 5.

This clone turned up a few times. The chain carries TRBV5-4 and TRBJ2-5; a possible D gene is TRBD1 (5 bases). The end of the DNA aligns better with TRBJ2-7, so the J call may be wrong. Germline lookup yields CDR1 SGHNT and CDR2 YYREEE (reference sequence). The CDR3 contains 14 residues. CDR3 DNA: TGTGCCAGCAGCTTGGGGGCAGGGTTGGGCGAGCAGTACTTC. The encoded protein is CASSLGAGLGEQYF.